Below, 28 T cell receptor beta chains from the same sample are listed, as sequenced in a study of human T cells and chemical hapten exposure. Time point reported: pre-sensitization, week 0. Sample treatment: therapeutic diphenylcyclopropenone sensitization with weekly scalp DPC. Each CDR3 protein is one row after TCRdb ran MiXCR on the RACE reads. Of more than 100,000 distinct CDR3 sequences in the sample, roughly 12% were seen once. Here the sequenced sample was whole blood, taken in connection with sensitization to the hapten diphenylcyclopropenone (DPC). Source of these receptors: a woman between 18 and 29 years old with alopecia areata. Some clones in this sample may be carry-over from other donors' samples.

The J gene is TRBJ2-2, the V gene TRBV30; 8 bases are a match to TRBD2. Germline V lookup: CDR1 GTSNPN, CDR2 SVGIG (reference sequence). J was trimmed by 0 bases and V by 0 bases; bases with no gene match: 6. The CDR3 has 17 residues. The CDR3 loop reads CAWSVPSGGANTGELFF. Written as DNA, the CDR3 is TGTGCCTGGAGTGTACCCAGCGGGGGAGCGAACACCGGGGAGCTGTTTTTT.

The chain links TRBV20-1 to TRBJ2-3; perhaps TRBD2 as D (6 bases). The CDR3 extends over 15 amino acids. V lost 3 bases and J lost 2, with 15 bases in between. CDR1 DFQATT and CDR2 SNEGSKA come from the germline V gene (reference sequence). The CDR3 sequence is CSASPIAGSTDTQYF. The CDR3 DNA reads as TGCAGTGCTAGTCCAATCGCGGGGTCCACAGATACGCAGTATTTT.

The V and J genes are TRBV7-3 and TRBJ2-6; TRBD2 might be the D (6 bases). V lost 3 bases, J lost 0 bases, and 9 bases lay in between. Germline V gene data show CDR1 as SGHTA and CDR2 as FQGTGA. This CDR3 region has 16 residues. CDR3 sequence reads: CASSFAGFSGANVLTF. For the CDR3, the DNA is TGTGCCAGCAGCTTCGCGGGGTTCTCTGGGGCCAACGTCCTGACTTTC.

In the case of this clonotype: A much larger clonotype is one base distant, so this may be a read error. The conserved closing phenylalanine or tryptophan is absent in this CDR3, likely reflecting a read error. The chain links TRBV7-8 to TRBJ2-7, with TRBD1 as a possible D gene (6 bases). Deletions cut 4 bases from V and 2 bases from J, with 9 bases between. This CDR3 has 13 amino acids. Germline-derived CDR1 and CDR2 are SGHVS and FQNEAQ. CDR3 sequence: CASSSGQTYEQYI. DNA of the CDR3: TGTGCCAGCAGCTCGGGACAAACCTACGAGCAGTACATC.

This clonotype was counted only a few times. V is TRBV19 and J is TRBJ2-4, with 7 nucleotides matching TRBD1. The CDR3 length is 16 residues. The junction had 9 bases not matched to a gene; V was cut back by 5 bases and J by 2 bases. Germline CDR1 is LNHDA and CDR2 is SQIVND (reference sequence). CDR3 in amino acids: CASSQGTATTKNIQYF. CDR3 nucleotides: TGTGCCAGTAGTCAAGGGACAGCCACCACCAAAAACATTCAGTACTTC.

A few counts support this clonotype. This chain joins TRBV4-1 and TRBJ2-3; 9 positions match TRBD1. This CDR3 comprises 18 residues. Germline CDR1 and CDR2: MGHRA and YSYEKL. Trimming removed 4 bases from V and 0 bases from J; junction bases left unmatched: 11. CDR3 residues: CASSPSPGQGISTDTQYF. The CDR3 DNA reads TGCGCCAGCAGCCCTTCCCCGGGACAGGGTATCAGCACAGATACGCAGTATTTT.

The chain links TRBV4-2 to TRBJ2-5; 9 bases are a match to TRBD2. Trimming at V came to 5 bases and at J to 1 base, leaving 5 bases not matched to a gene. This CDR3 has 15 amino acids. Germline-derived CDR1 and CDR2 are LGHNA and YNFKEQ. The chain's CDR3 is CASSSATSGQETQYF. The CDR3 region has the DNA TGTGCCAGCAGCTCCGCGACTAGCGGCCAAGAGACCCAGTACTTC.

The CDR3 is CASSALPRGQTTDTQYF. CDR3 sequence (DNA): TGTGCCAGCAGCGCCCTCCCTAGGGGCCAAACCACAGATACGCAGTATTTT. This sequence joins TRBV9 and TRBJ2-3, with D maybe TRBD1 (5 bases). This CDR3 is 17 amino acids long. Germline V CDR1 and CDR2: SGDLS, YYNGEE. Trimming cost V 3 bases and J 2 bases, with 19 bases left between them. The full variable domain, rest sourced from reference TRBV9 and TRBJ2-3, is DSGVTQTPKHLITATGQRVTLRCSPRSGDLSVYWYQQSLDQGLQFLIQYYNGEERAKGNILERFSAQQFPDLHSELNLSSLELGDSALYFCASSALPRGQTTDTQYFGPGTRLTVL.

This chain's CDR3 is CSVGQGKGYTF. As DNA, the CDR3 is TGCAGCGTCGGACAGGGAAAAGGCTACACCTTC. The rearrangement uses TRBV29-1 and TRBJ1-2, with 8 bases matching TRBD1. The germline V gene encodes CDR1 SQVTM and CDR2 ANQGSEA. This CDR3 has 11 residues. V gave up 6 bases and J gave up 8 bases; unmatched junction bases: 5.

CDR3 amino acids: CASSPDPYEQYF. The CDR3 nucleotides are TGTGCCAGCTCACCCGACCCGTACGAGCAGTACTTC. The chain joins TRBV18 to TRBJ2-7; no clear D gene. The CDR3 has 12 amino acids. Per germline, CDR1 KGHSH and CDR2 LQKENI. V dropped 3 bases and J dropped 4 bases, with 7 bases sitting between them.

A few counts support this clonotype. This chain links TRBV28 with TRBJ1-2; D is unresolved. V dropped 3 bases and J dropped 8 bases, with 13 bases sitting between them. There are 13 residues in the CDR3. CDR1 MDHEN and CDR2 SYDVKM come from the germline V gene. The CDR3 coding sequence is TGTGCCAGCAGTTTTCCGTTACTGGGAGGCTACACCTTC. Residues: CASSFPLLGGYTF.

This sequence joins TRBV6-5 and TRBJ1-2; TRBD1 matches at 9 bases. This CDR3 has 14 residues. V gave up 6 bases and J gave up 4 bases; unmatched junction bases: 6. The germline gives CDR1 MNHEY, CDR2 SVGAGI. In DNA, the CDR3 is TGTGCCAGCAGGGAACAGGGGGCTGGCTATGGCTACACCTTC. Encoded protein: CASREQGAGYGYTF.

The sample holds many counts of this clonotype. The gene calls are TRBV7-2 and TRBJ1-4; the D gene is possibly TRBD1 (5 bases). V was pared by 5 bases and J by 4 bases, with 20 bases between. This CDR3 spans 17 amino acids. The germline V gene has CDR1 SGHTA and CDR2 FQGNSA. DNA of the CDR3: TGTGCCAGCAGCCAGGGATGGCGGAACCCTTATAATGAAAAACTGTTTTTT. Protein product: CASSQGWRNPYNEKLFF.

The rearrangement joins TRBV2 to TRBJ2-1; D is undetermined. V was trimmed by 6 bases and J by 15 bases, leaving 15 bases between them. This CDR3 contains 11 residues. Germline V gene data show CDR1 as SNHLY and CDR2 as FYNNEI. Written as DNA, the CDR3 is TGTGCCAGCAGAGCCGGACGATCCTGGTTCTTC. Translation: CASRAGRSWFF. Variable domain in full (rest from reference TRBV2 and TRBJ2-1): EPEVTQTPSHQVTQMGQEVILRCVPISNHLYFYWYRQILGQKVEFLVSFYNNEISEKSEIFDDQFSVERPDGSNFTLKIRSTKLEDSAMYFCASRAGRSWFFGPGTRLTVL.

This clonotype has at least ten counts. The CDR3 spells CASSLARAQGNTIYF. CDR3 coding DNA: TGTGCCAGCAGTTTAGCCAGGGCACAAGGAAACACCATATATTTT. The chain has TRBV12-3 or TRBV12-4 and TRBJ1-3; a possible D gene is TRBD1 (5 bases). V lost 0 bases, J lost 4 bases, and 10 bases lay in between. The CDR3 extends over 15 amino acids.

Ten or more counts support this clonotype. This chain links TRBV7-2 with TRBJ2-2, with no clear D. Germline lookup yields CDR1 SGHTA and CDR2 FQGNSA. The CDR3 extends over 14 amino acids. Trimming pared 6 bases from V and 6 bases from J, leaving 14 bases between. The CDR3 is CASSLTVQSGELFF. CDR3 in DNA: TGTGCCAGCAGTCTCACAGTGCAATCCGGGGAGCTGTTTTTT.

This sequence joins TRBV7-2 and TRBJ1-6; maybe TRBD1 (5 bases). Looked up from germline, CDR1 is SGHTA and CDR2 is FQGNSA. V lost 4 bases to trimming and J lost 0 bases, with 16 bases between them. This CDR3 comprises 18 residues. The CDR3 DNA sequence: TGTGCCAGCAGCTCAAGGGGCCGTAAGAGCTCCTATAATTCACCCCTCCACTTT. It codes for CASSSRGRKSSYNSPLHF.

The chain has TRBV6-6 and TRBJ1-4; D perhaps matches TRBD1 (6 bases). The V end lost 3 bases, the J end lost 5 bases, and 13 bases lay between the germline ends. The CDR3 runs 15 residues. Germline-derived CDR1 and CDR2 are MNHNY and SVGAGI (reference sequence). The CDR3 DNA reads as TGTGCCAGCAGTTATCCGACAGGCCTAAATGAAAAACTGTTTTTT. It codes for CASSYPTGLNEKLFF.

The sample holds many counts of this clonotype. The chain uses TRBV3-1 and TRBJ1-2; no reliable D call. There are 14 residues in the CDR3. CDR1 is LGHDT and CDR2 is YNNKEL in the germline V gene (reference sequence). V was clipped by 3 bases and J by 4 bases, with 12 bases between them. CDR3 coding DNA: TGTGCCAGCAGCCATCTACGGTCGGCCTATGGCTACACCTTC. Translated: CASSHLRSAYGYTF. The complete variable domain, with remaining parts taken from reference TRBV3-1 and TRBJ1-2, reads DTAVSQTPKYLVTQMGNDKSIKCEQNLGHDTMYWYKQDSKKFLKIMFSYNNKELIINETVPNRFSPKSPDKAHLNLHINSLELGDSAVYFCASSHLRSAYGYTFGSGTRLTVV.

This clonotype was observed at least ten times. The CDR3 DNA reads as TGCAGTGCTAGAAGGGGCCGGGGAGCGGGCCCCTCCTACGAGCAGTACTTC. Its protein is CSARRGRGAGPSYEQYF. The chain employs TRBV20-1 and TRBJ2-7, with a possible D match to TRBD2 (6 bases). Germline CDR1 DFQATT, CDR2 SNEGSKA (reference sequence). V was pared by 2 bases and J by 0 bases, with 20 bases between. This CDR3 has 17 residues.

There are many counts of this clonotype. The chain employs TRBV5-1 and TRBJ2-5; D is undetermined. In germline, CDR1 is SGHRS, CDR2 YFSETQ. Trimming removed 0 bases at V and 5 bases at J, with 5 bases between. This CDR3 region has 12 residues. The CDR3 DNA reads TGCGCCAGCAGCTTGGCTGGGGAGACCCAGTACTTC. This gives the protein CASSLAGETQYF.

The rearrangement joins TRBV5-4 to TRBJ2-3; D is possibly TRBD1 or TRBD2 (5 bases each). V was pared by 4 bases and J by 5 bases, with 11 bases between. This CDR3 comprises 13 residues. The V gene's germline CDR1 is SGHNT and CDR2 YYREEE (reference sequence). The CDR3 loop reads CASSRDVIDTQYF. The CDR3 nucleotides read TGTGCCAGCAGCCGGGACGTGATAGATACGCAGTATTTT.

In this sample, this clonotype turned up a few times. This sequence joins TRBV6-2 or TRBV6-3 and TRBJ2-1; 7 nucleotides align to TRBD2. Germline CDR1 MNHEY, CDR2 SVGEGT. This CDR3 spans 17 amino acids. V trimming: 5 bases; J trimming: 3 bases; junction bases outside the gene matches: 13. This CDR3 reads CASSPTTGRGFYNEQFF. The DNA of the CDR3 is TGTGCCAGCAGTCCGACTACTGGGCGGGGGTTCTACAATGAGCAGTTCTTC.

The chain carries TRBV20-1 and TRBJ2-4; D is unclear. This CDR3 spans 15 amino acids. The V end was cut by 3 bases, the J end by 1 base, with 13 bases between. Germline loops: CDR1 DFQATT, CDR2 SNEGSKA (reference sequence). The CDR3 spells CSARITNWAKNIQYF. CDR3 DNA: TGCAGTGCTAGGATAACGAACTGGGCCAAAAACATTCAGTACTTC.

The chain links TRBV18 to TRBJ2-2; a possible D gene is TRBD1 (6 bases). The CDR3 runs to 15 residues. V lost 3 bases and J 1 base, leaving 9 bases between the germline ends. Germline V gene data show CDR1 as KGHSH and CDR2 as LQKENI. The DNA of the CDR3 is TGTGCCAGCTCACCGGGGGCCCAGAACACCGGGGAGCTGTTTTTT. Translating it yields CASSPGAQNTGELFF.

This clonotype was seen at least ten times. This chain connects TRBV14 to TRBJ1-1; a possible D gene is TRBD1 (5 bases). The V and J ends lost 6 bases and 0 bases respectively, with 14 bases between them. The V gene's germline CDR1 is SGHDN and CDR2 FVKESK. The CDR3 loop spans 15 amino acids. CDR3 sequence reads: CASRHSGTLNTEAFF. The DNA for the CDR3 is TGTGCCAGCAGACACTCCGGGACCTTGAACACTGAAGCTTTCTTT.

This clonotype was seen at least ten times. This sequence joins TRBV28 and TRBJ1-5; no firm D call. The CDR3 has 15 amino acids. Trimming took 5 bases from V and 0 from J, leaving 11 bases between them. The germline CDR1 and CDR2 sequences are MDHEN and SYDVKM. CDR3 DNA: TGTGCCAGCAGTACCCCAGGATATAGCAATCAGCCCCAGCATTTT. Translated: CASSTPGYSNQPQHF.

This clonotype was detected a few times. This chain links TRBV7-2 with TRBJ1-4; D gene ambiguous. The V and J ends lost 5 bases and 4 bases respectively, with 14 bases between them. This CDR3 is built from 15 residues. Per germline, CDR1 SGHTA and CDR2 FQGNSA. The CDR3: CASSPVGQSNEKLFF. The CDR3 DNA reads TGTGCCAGCAGCCCCGTCGGCCAGAGTAATGAAAAACTGTTTTTT.